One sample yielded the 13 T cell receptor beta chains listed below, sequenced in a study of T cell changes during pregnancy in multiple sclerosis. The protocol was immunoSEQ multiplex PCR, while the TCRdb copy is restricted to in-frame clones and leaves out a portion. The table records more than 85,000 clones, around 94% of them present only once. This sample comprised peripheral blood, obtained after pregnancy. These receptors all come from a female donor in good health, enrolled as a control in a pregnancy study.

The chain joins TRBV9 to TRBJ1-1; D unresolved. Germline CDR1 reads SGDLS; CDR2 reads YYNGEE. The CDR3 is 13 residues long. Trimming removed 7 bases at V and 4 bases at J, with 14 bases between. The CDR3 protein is CASSRTVFTEAFF. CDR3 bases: TGTGCCAGCTCTCGGACTGTCTTCACTGAAGCTTTCTTT. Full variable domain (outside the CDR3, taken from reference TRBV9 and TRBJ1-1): DSGVTQTPKHLITATGQRVTLRCSPRSGDLSVYWYQQSLDQGLQFLIQYYNGEERAKGNILERFSAQQFPDLHSELNLSSLELGDSALYFCASSRTVFTEAFFGQGTRLTVV.

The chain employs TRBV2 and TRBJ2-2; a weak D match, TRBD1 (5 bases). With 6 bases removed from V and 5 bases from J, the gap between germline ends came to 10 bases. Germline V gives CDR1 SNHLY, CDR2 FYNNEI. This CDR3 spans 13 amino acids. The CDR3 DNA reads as TGTGCCAGCAGAGCAGGGTGGACCGGGGAGCTGTTTTTT. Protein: CASRAGWTGELFF.

This CDR3 reads CASSLALLGLAGPVETQYF. The CDR3 coding sequence is TGCGCCAGCAGCTTGGCCCTCCTGGGACTAGCGGGCCCGGTCGAGACCCAGTACTTC. The gene calls are TRBV5-1 and TRBJ2-5, with 12 bases lining up with TRBD2. With V trimmed by 0 bases and J by 5 bases, 14 bases remained unmatched. CDR1 is SGHRS and CDR2 is YFSETQ in the germline V gene. The CDR3 has 19 residues.

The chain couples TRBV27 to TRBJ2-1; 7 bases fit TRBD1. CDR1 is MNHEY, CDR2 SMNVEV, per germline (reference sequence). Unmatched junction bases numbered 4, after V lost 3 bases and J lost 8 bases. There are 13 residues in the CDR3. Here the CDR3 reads CASSLRTGDEQFF. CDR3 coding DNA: TGTGCCAGCAGTTTGAGGACAGGAGATGAGCAGTTCTTC.

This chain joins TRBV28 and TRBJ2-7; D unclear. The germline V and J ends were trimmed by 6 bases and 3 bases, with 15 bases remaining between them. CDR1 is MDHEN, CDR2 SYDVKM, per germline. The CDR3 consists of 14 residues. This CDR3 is CASSQSGSYYEQYF. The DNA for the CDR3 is TGTGCCAGCAGCCAGTCAGGCAGTTACTACGAGCAGTACTTC.

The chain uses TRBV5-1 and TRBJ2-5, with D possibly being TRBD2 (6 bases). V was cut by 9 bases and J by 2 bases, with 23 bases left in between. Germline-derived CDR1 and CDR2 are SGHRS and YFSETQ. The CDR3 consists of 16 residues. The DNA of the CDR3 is TGCGCCATACCCCCGGCGGGGCGCACTACTCAAGAGACCCAGTACTTC. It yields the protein CAIPPAGRTTQETQYF.

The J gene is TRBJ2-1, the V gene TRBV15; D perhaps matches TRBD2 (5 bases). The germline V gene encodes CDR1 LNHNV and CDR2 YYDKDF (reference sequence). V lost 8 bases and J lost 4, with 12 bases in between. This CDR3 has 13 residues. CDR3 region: CATQAGIYNEQFF. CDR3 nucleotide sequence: TGTGCCACCCAGGCCGGGATTTACAATGAGCAGTTCTTC.

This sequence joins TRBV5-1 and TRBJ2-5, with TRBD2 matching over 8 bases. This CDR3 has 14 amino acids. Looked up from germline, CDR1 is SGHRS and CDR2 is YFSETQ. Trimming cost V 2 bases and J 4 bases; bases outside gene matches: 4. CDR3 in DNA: TGCGCCAGCAGCTTTAACGGGGGGGGAGAGACCCAGTACTTC. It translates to CASSFNGGGETQYF.

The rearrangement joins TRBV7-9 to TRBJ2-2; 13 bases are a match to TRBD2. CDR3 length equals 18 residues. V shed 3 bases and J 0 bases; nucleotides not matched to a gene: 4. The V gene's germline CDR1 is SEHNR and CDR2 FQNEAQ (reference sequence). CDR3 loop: CASSFRGLAGTNTGELFF. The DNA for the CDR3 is TGTGCCAGCAGCTTTCGGGGACTAGCGGGGACGAACACCGGGGAGCTGTTTTTT. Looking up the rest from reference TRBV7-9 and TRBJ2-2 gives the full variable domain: DTGVSQNPRHKITKRGQNVTFRCDPISEHNRLYWYRQTLGQGPEFLTYFQNEAQLEKSRLLSDRFSAERPKGSFSTLEIQRTEQGDSAMYLCASSFRGLAGTNTGELFFGEGSRLTVL.

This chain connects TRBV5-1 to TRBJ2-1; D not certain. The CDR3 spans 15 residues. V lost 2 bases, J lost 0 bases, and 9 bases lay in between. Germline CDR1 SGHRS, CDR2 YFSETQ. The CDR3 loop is CASSLEASSYNEQFF. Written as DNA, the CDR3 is TGCGCCAGCAGCTTAGAAGCGAGCTCCTACAATGAGCAGTTCTTC.

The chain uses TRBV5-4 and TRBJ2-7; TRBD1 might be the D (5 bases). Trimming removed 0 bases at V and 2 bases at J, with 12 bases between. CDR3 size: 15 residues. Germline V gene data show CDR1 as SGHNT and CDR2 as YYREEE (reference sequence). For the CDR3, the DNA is TGTGCCAGCAGCTTGGAGACAGCAAAAACCTACGAGCAGTACTTC. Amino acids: CASSLETAKTYEQYF.

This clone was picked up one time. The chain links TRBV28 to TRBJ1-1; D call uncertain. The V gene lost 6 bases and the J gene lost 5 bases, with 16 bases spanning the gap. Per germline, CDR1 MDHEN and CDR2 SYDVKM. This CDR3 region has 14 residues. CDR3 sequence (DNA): TGTGCCAGCAGGGCCCCACGGGAGAGAACTGAAGCTTTCTTT. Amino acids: CASRAPRERTEAFF.

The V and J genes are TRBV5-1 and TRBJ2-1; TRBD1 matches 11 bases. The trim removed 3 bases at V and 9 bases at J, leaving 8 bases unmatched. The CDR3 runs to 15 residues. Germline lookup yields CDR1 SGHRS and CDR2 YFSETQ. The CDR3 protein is CASSWGTGGSGEQFF. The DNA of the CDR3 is TGCGCCAGCAGCTGGGGGACAGGGGGTTCAGGTGAGCAGTTCTTC.